The T cell receptor (beta chain) described here comes from a study of identical twins. Broader study findings: Whereas memory repertoires showed no such difference, abundant cord blood beta clonotypes carried fewer insertions.

Germline assignment: CDR1 SGHDT and CDR2 YYEEEE. The CDR3 extends over 16 amino acids. Losses at the gene ends were 4 bases for V and 5 bases for J; bases not matched to a gene: 10. From the 5' RACE reads, TCRdb called clonotypes with MiXCR, one entry per CDR3 protein. The repertoire includes 350,000 to 400,000 distinct CDR3 sequences, 7% to 9.5% of them detected once, and roughly 9% sits in the top ten. The table lists this clonotype with many counts. Its antigen remains unidentified. Sequencing was performed on naive T cells sorted from blood. The V and J genes are TRBV5-6 and TRBJ1-4, with TRBD1 matching over 8 bases. The clonotype originates from a woman aged 45 to 65 in good health. Here the CDR3 reads CASSLRGTGSNEKLFF. CDR3 nucleotide sequence: TGTGCCAGCAGCCTCCGTGGGACAGGTTCCAATGAAAAACTGTTTTTT.